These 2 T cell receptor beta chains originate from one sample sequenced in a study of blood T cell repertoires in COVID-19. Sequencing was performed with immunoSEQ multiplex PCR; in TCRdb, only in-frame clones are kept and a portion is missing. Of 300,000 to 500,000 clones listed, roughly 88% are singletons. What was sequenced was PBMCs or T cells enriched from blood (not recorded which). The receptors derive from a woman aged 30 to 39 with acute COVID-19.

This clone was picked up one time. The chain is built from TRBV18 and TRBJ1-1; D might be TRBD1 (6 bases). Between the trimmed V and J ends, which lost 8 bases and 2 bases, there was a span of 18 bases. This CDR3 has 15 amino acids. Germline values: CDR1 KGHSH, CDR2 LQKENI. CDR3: CASQKTGTFNTEAFF. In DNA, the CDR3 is TGTGCCAGCCAGAAAACCGGGACATTCAACACTGAAGCTTTCTTT.

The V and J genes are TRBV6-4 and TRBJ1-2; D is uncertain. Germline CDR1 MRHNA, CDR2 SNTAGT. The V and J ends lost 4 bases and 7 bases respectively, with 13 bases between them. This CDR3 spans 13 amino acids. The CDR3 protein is CASSVDGLSGYTF. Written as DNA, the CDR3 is TGTGCCAGCAGTGTTGACGGGTTAAGTGGCTACACCTTC.